Shown below are 26 T cell receptor beta chains from a single sample sequenced in a study of T-cell memory formation after mild COVID-19. TCRdb redid the calling of the 5' RACE reads with MiXCR, one entry per CDR3 protein. The repertoire has 300,000 to 350,000 distinct CDR3 sequences, just under 20% of them found once; the top ten carry about 21%. Sequencing used PBMCs or a T cell subset sorted from them (not recorded which). The receptors stem from a man between 18 and 29 years old who had mild COVID-19 (a few samples of this study predate the infection). Cell type and time point are not known.

This clonotype was counted a single time. The rearrangement links TRBV20-1 to TRBJ2-7, with D unresolved. The CDR3 covers 14 residues. V shed 3 bases and J shed 0 bases, with 12 bases lying between them. From germline, CDR1 is DFQATT and CDR2 SNEGSKA (reference sequence). The CDR3 nucleotides read TGCAGTGCTAGCCCTATAACGAGCTCCTACGAGCAGTACTTC. This sequence encodes CSASPITSSYEQYF.

Only a few counts were recorded for this clonotype. This sequence joins TRBV4-3 and TRBJ2-4; TRBD2 matches at 8 bases. Germline CDR1 and CDR2: LGHNA and YSLEER. CDR3 length equals 19 residues. After removal of 0 bases from V and 1 base from J, the junction contained 11 bases not matched to a gene. CDR3: CASSQDRFSGTRAKNIQYF. DNA for the CDR3: TGCGCCAGCAGCCAAGATCGCTTTAGTGGGACTAGGGCCAAAAACATTCAGTACTTC.

The CDR3 DNA is TGTGCCACCAGTGACCGGGACAGCTTGCAGCCCCAGCATTTT. It yields the protein CATSDRDSLQPQHF. The chain carries TRBV24-1 and TRBJ1-5; 7 positions match TRBD1. V was clipped by 4 bases and J by 7 bases; unmatched bases: 6. The CDR3 contains 14 residues. The germline gives CDR1 KGHDR, CDR2 SFDVKD.

V gene TRBV6-2 or TRBV6-3 combines with J gene TRBJ2-2; 7 nucleotides match TRBD2. This CDR3 is built from 13 residues. V lost 7 bases, J lost 6 bases, and 5 bases stayed unmatched. Per germline, CDR1 MNHEY and CDR2 SVGEGT. This CDR3 reads CASIPGGAGELFF. DNA for the CDR3: TGTGCCAGCATCCCGGGGGGTGCCGGGGAGCTGTTTTTT.

This clonotype was observed a few times. This chain connects TRBV7-9 to TRBJ2-3; possible D gene TRBD1, 6 bases. With 5 bases removed from V and 1 base from J, the gap between germline ends came to 16 bases. CDR3 length: 16 residues. From germline, CDR1 is SEHNR and CDR2 FQNEAQ (reference sequence). CDR3: CASSISQGRGTDTQYF. CDR3 bases: TGTGCCAGCAGCATCTCACAGGGAAGGGGCACAGATACGCAGTATTTT.

The rearrangement joins TRBV18 to TRBJ2-1; 9 nucleotides match TRBD2. Germline V gives CDR1 KGHSH, CDR2 LQKENI. After removal of 1 base from V and 6 bases from J, the junction contained 7 bases not matched to a gene. The CDR3 has 16 residues. The CDR3 reads CASSPRRRGGINEQFF. CDR3 DNA: TGTGCCAGCTCACCACGACGGCGGGGGGGCATCAATGAGCAGTTCTTC.

The J gene is TRBJ2-4, the V gene TRBV20-1; possibly TRBD2 for D (6 bases). Trimming removed 7 bases from V and 3 bases from J, with 10 bases in between. Germline CDR1 reads DFQATT; CDR2 reads SNEGSKA (reference sequence). CDR3 length equals 12 residues. CDR3 bases: TGCAGTGTTCCGACTAGCAAAAACATTCAGTACTTC. This translates into CSVPTSKNIQYF.

The genes are TRBV27 and TRBJ1-1; D call uncertain. CDR3 length: 15 amino acids. V was shortened by 1 base and J by 0 bases, with 9 bases between the two germline ends. Germline CDR1 reads MNHEY; CDR2 reads SMNVEV (reference sequence). CDR3: CASSLYGQLNTEAFF. Written as DNA, the CDR3 is TGTGCCAGCAGTTTATACGGTCAGCTGAACACTGAAGCTTTCTTT.

This clonotype was seen at least ten times. The chain links TRBV12-3 or TRBV12-4 to TRBJ2-3; 8 nucleotides line up with TRBD1. The CDR3 sequence is 15 residues long. The trim removed 5 bases at V and 6 bases at J, leaving 10 bases unmatched. CDR3 DNA sequence: TGTGCCAGCAGTCCAAACGACAGGGGAATGGATACGCAGTATTTT. It codes for CASSPNDRGMDTQYF.

This chain connects TRBV5-1 to TRBJ2-4; D is undetermined. Germline CDR1 SGHRS, CDR2 YFSETQ. CDR3 length: 15 residues. V lost 0 bases and J lost 8, with 15 bases in between. The CDR3: CASSLAATHKDIQYF. Written as DNA, the CDR3 is TGCGCCAGCAGCTTGGCCGCGACTCACAAGGACATTCAGTACTTC. Using reference TRBV5-1 and TRBJ2-4 for the parts outside the CDR3, the full variable domain is KAGVTQTPRYLIKTRGQQVTLSCSPISGHRSVSWYQQTPGQGLQFLFEYFSETQRNKGNFPGRFSGRQFSNSRSEMNVSTLELGDSALYLCASSLAATHKDIQYFGAGTRLSVL.

The rearrangement uses TRBV4-1 and TRBJ1-1; 7 bases map to TRBD1. The CDR3 is 18 residues long. With 4 bases clipped from V and 1 base from J, the junction kept 15 bases outside the gene matches. Germline values: CDR1 MGHRA, CDR2 YSYEKL. CDR3 coding DNA: TGCGCCAGCAGCCGAGGTTCGGGACAGCCGAATAGGAACACTGAAGCTTTCTTT. Encoded protein: CASSRGSGQPNRNTEAFF.

The V call is TRBV7-6, the J call TRBJ1-1; D might be TRBD1 (6 bases). This CDR3 is 16 amino acids long. CDR1 SGHVS and CDR2 FNYEAQ come from the germline V gene. V shed 2 bases and J shed 1 base, with 14 bases lying between them. The CDR3 is CASSLSFRGKNTEAFF. The CDR3 coding sequence is TGTGCCAGCAGCTTATCCTTCAGGGGAAAGAACACTGAAGCTTTCTTT.

This clonotype was detected once. The V call is TRBV9, the J call TRBJ2-5; weak D call: TRBD2 (7 bases). The CDR3 covers 15 residues. CDR1 and CDR2 (germline): SGDLS, YYNGEE. Trimming shortened V by 6 bases and J by 4 bases, and 19 bases separated the two germline ends. CDR3 protein: CASTERGGRGETQYF. DNA of the CDR3: TGTGCCAGCACCGAGAGGGGGGGCCGTGGAGAGACCCAGTACTTC.

This clonotype has just a few counts. J is TRBJ2-2 and V is TRBV7-3; no clear D gene. This CDR3 comprises 14 residues. V was clipped by 6 bases and J by 6 bases, with 14 bases between them. In germline, CDR1 is SGHTA, CDR2 FQGTGA. The CDR3 DNA is TGTGCCAGCAGTCCTAACACCGTTGCCGGGGAGCTGTTTTTT. Translating gives CASSPNTVAGELFF.

This clonotype has just a few counts. V is TRBV6-5 and J is TRBJ2-7; no definite D call. CDR3 length equals 16 residues. In germline, CDR1 is MNHEY, CDR2 SVGAGI. The V gene lost 0 bases and the J gene lost 0 bases, with 12 bases spanning the gap. The CDR3 region has the DNA TGTGCCAGCAGTTACTCGTACCCACTGAGCTCCTACGAGCAGTACTTC. Translation: CASSYSYPLSSYEQYF.

The rearrangement joins TRBV4-3 to TRBJ1-4, with D possibly being TRBD1 (6 bases). The CDR3 is 16 amino acids. Between the trimmed V and J ends, which lost 4 bases and 5 bases, there was a span of 17 bases. The germline gives CDR1 LGHNA, CDR2 YSLEER. Here the CDR3 reads CASSRSKDRLNEKLFF. The CDR3 DNA sequence: TGCGCCAGCAGCCGAAGCAAGGACAGACTCAATGAAAAACTGTTTTTT.

This clonotype has a handful of counts. This rearrangement joins TRBV4-1 to TRBJ1-3; TRBD1 agrees at 10 bases. There are 15 residues in the CDR3. The germline CDR1 and CDR2 sequences are MGHRA and YSYEKL. V gave up 3 bases and J gave up 3 bases; unmatched junction bases: 2. The CDR3 DNA sequence: TGCGCCAGCAGCCACGACAGGGGGCTTGGAAACACCATATATTTT. It yields the protein CASSHDRGLGNTIYF.

The chain uses TRBV25-1 and TRBJ2-3; D unresolved. The CDR3 covers 11 residues. V lost 0 bases, J lost 6 bases, and 1 base lay in between. CDR1 and CDR2 from the germline V gene are MGHDK and SYGVNS. CDR3 sequence: CASSEYDTQYF. CDR3 bases: TGTGCCAGCAGTGAATACGATACGCAGTATTTT.

CDR3: CASSHTMTGGAGTEAFF. CDR3 DNA: TGTGCCAGCAGTCACACTATGACAGGGGGCGCGGGAACTGAAGCTTTCTTT. The chain is built from TRBV12-3 or TRBV12-4 and TRBJ1-1; 10 nucleotides line up with TRBD1. The ends lost 5 bases at V and 5 bases at J; junction bases unmatched: 14. This CDR3 spans 17 amino acids.

This chain uses TRBV20-1 with TRBJ2-3; 9 positions agree with TRBD2. CDR3 length: 16 residues. The germline V gene encodes CDR1 DFQATT and CDR2 SNEGSKA (reference sequence). V was clipped by 8 bases and J by 5 bases; unmatched bases: 17. CDR3 in DNA: TGCAGTACCCCGGCCCTCGGCGGGGGGGCGAAAGATACGCAGTATTTT. This gives the protein CSTPALGGGAKDTQYF.

This clonotype is a singleton in its sample. V usage is TRBV29-1 and J usage is TRBJ2-7, with 9 bases matching TRBD1. CDR3 size: 14 residues. Germline values: CDR1 SQVTM, CDR2 ANQGSEA. Unmatched junction bases numbered 7, after V lost 7 bases and J lost 0 bases. The CDR3 DNA reads TGCAGCGCCCGCGACAGGGGGAGCTCCTACGAGCAGTACTTC. Translated: CSARDRGSSYEQYF.

This clonotype was counted a few times. The J gene is TRBJ2-5, the V gene TRBV2, with D uncertain. The CDR3 runs 17 residues. The germline CDR1 and CDR2 sequences are SNHLY and FYNNEI. V lost 5 bases to trimming and J lost 3 bases, with 22 bases between them. CDR3 DNA sequence: TGTGCCAGCAGTCTGACCCTGAGCGCGGCTACCGAAGAGACCCAGTACTTC. Protein: CASSLTLSAATEETQYF. The complete variable domain, with remaining parts taken from reference TRBV2 and TRBJ2-5, reads EPEVTQTPSHQVTQMGQEVILRCVPISNHLYFYWYRQILGQKVEFLVSFYNNEISEKSEIFDDQFSVERPDGSNFTLKIRSTKLEDSAMYFCASSLTLSAATEETQYFGPGTRLLVL.

This chain connects TRBV4-3 to TRBJ1-6, with a possible D match to TRBD1 (6 bases). V was clipped by 2 bases and J by 7 bases, with 12 bases between them. The CDR3 is 15 residues long. The germline CDR1 and CDR2 sequences are LGHNA and YSLEER. The CDR3 DNA is TGCGCCAGCAGCCAATTCAGGGGCCGAAATTCACCCCTCCACTTT. Its translation is CASSQFRGRNSPLHF.

The chain combines TRBV4-1 with TRBJ1-6; no clear D. V gave up 5 bases and J gave up 3 bases, with 8 bases separating them. CDR1 MGHRA and CDR2 YSYEKL come from the germline V gene. This CDR3 has 14 residues. CDR3 amino acids: CASSESGYNSPLHF. Here the CDR3 DNA reads TGCGCCAGCAGCGAGTCCGGCTATAATTCACCCCTCCACTTT.

The chain uses TRBV12-3 or TRBV12-4 and TRBJ1-5; 10 bases map to TRBD1. There are 15 residues in the CDR3. V was clipped by 6 bases and J by 4 bases; unmatched bases: 6. Written as DNA, the CDR3 is TGTGCCAGCAGCCCAACGGGACAGGGGAATCAGCCCCAGCATTTT. Protein: CASSPTGQGNQPQHF.

The gene calls are TRBV7-8 and TRBJ2-7; 7 bases match TRBD1. The germline CDR1 and CDR2 sequences are SGHVS and FQNEAQ. After removal of 5 bases from V and 7 bases from J, the junction contained 14 bases not matched to a gene. This CDR3 has 15 residues. The CDR3 DNA is TGTGCCAGCAGCGGGGGACGGACAGGTTCCCGGGAGCAGTACGTC. Translating it yields CASSGGRTGSREQYV.